This TCR beta chain originates from a study of cytomegalovirus exposure and HLA in healthy donors. About the research overall: About 84% of more than 300 genotyped donors fell in the Caucasian-associated ancestry cluster. Whole-study results and caveats: V- and J-gene trimming of TCR beta was linked (in a later analysis) to a missense DCLRE1C variant. Of the V segments, some could not be distinguished, including TRBV6-2 and TRBV6-3, and were excluded. Overall, approximately 150 TCR beta chains were annotated as cytomegalovirus-associated.

Germline CDR1 LNHNV, CDR2 YYDKDF (reference sequence). The V and J ends lost 3 bases and 2 bases, in that order; junction bases with no gene match: 3. This CDR3 is 14 amino acids long. The PCR employed 60 Vbeta primers together with 13 Jbeta primers. Only in-frame clones appear in the TCRdb table, and some are missing; sequencing was by immunoSEQ multiplex PCR. The sample table sets out under 40,000 clones. To note about this clone: What it binds is not known.

Sequencing was performed on PBMCs. The gene calls are TRBV15 and TRBJ2-7, with 8 positions matching TRBD1. The receptor comes from a female donor in good health and CMV-seronegative. CDR3 region: CATSRPGQAYEQYF. The CDR3 DNA is TGTGCCACCAGCAGGCCGGGACAGGCCTACGAGCAGTACTTC.